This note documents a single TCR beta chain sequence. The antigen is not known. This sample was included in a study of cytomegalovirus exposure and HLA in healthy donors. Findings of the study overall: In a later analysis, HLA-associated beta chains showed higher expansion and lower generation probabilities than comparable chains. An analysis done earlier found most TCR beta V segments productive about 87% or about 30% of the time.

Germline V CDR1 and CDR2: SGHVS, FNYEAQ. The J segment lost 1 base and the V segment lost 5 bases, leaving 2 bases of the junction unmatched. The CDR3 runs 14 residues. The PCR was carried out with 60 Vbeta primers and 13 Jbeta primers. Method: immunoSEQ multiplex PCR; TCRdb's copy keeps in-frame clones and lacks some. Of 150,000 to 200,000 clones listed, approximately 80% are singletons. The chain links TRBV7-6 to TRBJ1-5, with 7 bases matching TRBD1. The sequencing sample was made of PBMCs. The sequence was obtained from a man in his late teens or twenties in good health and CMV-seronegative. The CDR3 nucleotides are TGTGCCAGCAGCCCACAGGGGAGCAATCAGCCCCAGCATTTT. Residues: CASSPQGSNQPQHF.